The 25 T cell receptor beta chains presented below share a single source sample, sequenced in a study of beta chain features in type 1 diabetes. These receptors lack a known antigen. Study findings and constraints: Within each of all four CD4+ subsets, Type 1 diabetes patients had TCRB CDR3s that were moderately but significantly shorter.

The study reverse transcribed the entire isolated RNA, so it sequenced expressed TCRB transcripts. Sequencing was performed with immunoSEQ multiplex PCR; in TCRdb, only in-frame clones are kept and a portion is missing. The table includes about 390,000 clones, around 10% detected once. Sequencing was carried out using central memory CD4+ T cells from blood. These receptors were obtained from a man under 40 with type 1 diabetes.

Turning to this clone: The sample carries other DNA sequences with the same CDR3. The chain couples TRBV27 to TRBJ2-1; TRBD2 agrees at 13 bases. CDR3 length: 15 amino acids. Trimming cost V 5 bases and J 7 bases; bases outside gene matches: 5. Germline loops: CDR1 MNHEY, CDR2 SMNVEV (reference sequence). CDR3 residues: CASSLGLAGNNEQFF. The DNA for the CDR3 is TGTGCCAGCAGTCTGGGACTAGCGGGAAATAATGAGCAGTTCTTC.

This clone appeared a few times. This sequence joins TRBV7-9 and TRBJ2-4; 12 positions match TRBD2. The length of the CDR3 is 14 residues. Germline values: CDR1 SEHNR, CDR2 FQNEAQ (reference sequence). V gave up 11 bases and J gave up 5 bases; unmatched junction bases: 7. The CDR3 DNA reads as TGTGCCGTACCGACTAGCGGGAGAGAAAACATTCAGTACTTC. Amino acids: CAVPTSGRENIQYF.

There are a few counts of this clone. The chain joins TRBV6-5 to TRBJ2-2; D is possibly TRBD1 (5 bases). CDR3 length equals 14 residues. Trimming took 4 bases from V and 2 from J, leaving 8 bases between them. Germline V gene sequence: CDR1 MNHEY, CDR2 SVGAGI. CDR3 DNA sequence: TGTGCCAGCAGTTGGACAAGAAACACCGGGGAGCTGTTTTTT. This sequence encodes CASSWTRNTGELFF.

V usage is TRBV27 and J usage is TRBJ2-3, with no clear D. The CDR3 is 15 amino acids. Per the germline V gene, CDR1 is MNHEY and CDR2 is SMNVEV (reference sequence). V dropped 2 bases and J dropped 2 bases, with 11 bases sitting between them. The CDR3 loop reads CASSLVGSYTDTQYF. DNA of the CDR3: TGTGCCAGCAGTTTAGTGGGCAGTTACACAGATACGCAGTATTTT.

This clone occurred many times. The DNA for the CDR3 is TGTGCCAGCAGCGTTCCGGGCCCCGAGCAGTACTTC. Translation gives CASSVPGPEQYF. This chain connects TRBV9 to TRBJ2-7; D is undetermined. CDR1 is SGDLS and CDR2 is YYNGEE in the germline V gene. With 2 bases removed from V and 6 bases from J, the gap between germline ends came to 9 bases. CDR3 length: 12 amino acids. The full variable domain, rest sourced from reference TRBV9 and TRBJ2-7, is DSGVTQTPKHLITATGQRVTLRCSPRSGDLSVYWYQQSLDQGLQFLIQYYNGEERAKGNILERFSAQQFPDLHSELNLSSLELGDSALYFCASSVPGPEQYFGPGTRLTVT.

This chain uses TRBV18 with TRBJ2-5; weak D call: TRBD1 (6 bases). V shed 2 bases and J shed 7 bases, with 17 bases lying between them. Germline lookup yields CDR1 KGHSH and CDR2 LQKENI. CDR3 length: 15 amino acids. The chain's CDR3 is CASSPGGEAGGTQYF. The DNA for the CDR3 is TGTGCCAGCTCACCAGGGGGCGAGGCCGGAGGGACCCAGTACTTC.

This clone was seen many times. The V gene is TRBV11-2, the J gene TRBJ2-4; 7 nucleotides match TRBD1. Germline V gives CDR1 SGHAT, CDR2 FQNNGV. The V segment lost 2 bases and the J segment 4 bases; nucleotides outside the gene matches: 5. This CDR3 is 15 amino acids long. CDR3 nucleotides: TGTGCCAGCAGCTTAAGAGGGGGCGGAAAAAACATTCAGTACTTC. Translation: CASSLRGGGKNIQYF.

The J gene is TRBJ2-1, the V gene TRBV6-6, with TRBD2 identical over 7 bases. Trimming at V came to 11 bases and at J to 5 bases, leaving 12 bases not matched to a gene. The length of the CDR3 is 14 residues. Germline CDR1 MNHNY, CDR2 SVGAGI (reference sequence). The CDR3 protein is CASQFRLADNEQFF. The CDR3 DNA is TGTGCCTCCCAGTTTCGCCTAGCGGACAATGAGCAGTTCTTC.

The chain joins TRBV4-1 to TRBJ1-6, with D hard to call. V was clipped by 2 bases and J by 9 bases, with 8 bases between them. CDR1 MGHRA and CDR2 YSYEKL come from the germline V gene. The CDR3 covers 13 residues. The CDR3 is CASSQRPGSPLHF. The CDR3 region has the DNA TGCGCCAGCAGCCAACGACCAGGTTCACCCCTCCACTTT.

This clone was seen ten or more times. An end of the junction does not agree with germline; a read error may underlie this. The chain is built from TRBV28 and TRBJ2-7; unclear D gene. CDR3 length: 13 amino acids. Germline V lookup: CDR1 MDHEN, CDR2 SYDVKM. In DNA, the CDR3 is TGTGCCAGCAGTTCGTCCAACTCCCACGAGCAGTACTTC. Translation gives CASSSSNSHEQYF. The full variable domain, with the rest looked up from reference TRBV28 and TRBJ2-7, is DVKVTQSSRYLVKRTGEKVFLECVQDMDHENMFWYRQDPGLGLRLIYFSYDVKMKEKGDIPEGYSVSREKKERFSLILESASTNQTSMYLCASSSSNSHEQYFGPGTRLTVT.

The rearrangement uses TRBV7-2 and TRBJ2-1; the D gene is possibly TRBD2 (6 bases). This CDR3 has 12 amino acids. Trimming pared 3 bases from V and 9 bases from J, leaving 9 bases between. Per the germline V gene, CDR1 is SGHTA and CDR2 is FQGNSA. The CDR3 is CASSFRTTEQFF. The DNA of the CDR3 is TGTGCCAGCAGCTTCCGGACTACTGAGCAGTTCTTC.

This clone was detected only a few times. An end of the junction does not agree with germline; a read error may underlie this. Other DNA variants within this sample encode the same CDR3. J is TRBJ2-3 and V is TRBV7-7, with D hard to call. This CDR3 spans 13 amino acids. Looked up from germline, CDR1 is SSHAT and CDR2 is FNYEAQ (reference sequence). Here the CDR3 reads CASSLAEADTQYF. Here the CDR3 DNA reads TGTGCTAGCAGCTTAGCAGAGGCAGATACGCAGTATTTT.

The gene calls are TRBV2 and TRBJ1-2, with D perhaps matching TRBD1 (5 bases). V dropped 1 base and J dropped 4 bases, with 13 bases sitting between them. CDR3 size: 15 residues. Germline CDR1 and CDR2: SNHLY and FYNNEI. The chain's CDR3 is CASSEDGGSGYGYTF. The CDR3 bases are TGTGCCAGCAGTGAAGACGGGGGGTCGGGCTATGGCTACACCTTC.

Note on this clone: The same CDR3 is also encoded by other DNA sequences in this sample. The chain recombines TRBV7-8 with TRBJ2-3; D perhaps matches TRBD2 (6 bases). V shed 1 base and J shed 5 bases, with 7 bases lying between them. The CDR3 runs to 13 residues. CDR1 and CDR2 (germline): SGHVS, FQNEAQ. This CDR3 reads CASSLGREDTQYF. CDR3 coding DNA: TGTGCCAGCAGCTTAGGGAGGGAAGATACGCAGTATTTT.

This clone has only a few counts. V usage is TRBV5-1 and J usage is TRBJ2-3; 9 bases agree with TRBD2. Germline V gene data show CDR1 as SGHRS and CDR2 as YFSETQ. This CDR3 contains 18 residues. V lost 3 bases and J lost 0; bases outside the gene matches: 11. The DNA of the CDR3 is TGCGCCAGCAGCTCCGGAGCGGGACTAGCAAAGAGCACAGATACGCAGTATTTT. Its translation: CASSSGAGLAKSTDTQYF.

The chain has TRBV4-2 and TRBJ2-4, with D possibly being TRBD1 or TRBD2 (6 bases each). The CDR3 is made up of 17 amino acids. Trimming removed 4 bases at V and 0 bases at J, with 16 bases between. CDR1 LGHNA and CDR2 YNFKEQ come from the germline V gene. In DNA form, the CDR3 reads TGTGCCAGCAGCCCAGGGGCCGGGGGAATAGCCAAAAACATTCAGTACTTC. It codes for CASSPGAGGIAKNIQYF.

V usage is TRBV7-2 and J usage is TRBJ2-7; 11 bases are a match to TRBD2. CDR3 length: 16 residues. Germline assignment: CDR1 SGHTA and CDR2 FQGNSA. Unmatched junction bases numbered 10, after V lost 5 bases and J lost 4 bases. In nucleotides, the CDR3 is TGTGCCAGCAGCCGTGAAGGGACTAGCGGCAGTTACGAGCAGTACTTC. As protein: CASSREGTSGSYEQYF.

This clone was seen many times. The V and J genes are TRBV28 and TRBJ2-7; 8 bases are shared with TRBD2. There are 13 residues in the CDR3. Germline CDR1 is MDHEN and CDR2 is SYDVKM. With V trimmed by 7 bases and J by 3 bases, 5 bases remained unmatched. CDR3 nucleotide sequence: TGTGCCAGCACGCCGGGGGGGTTCTACGAGCAGTACTTC. This gives the protein CASTPGGFYEQYF.

There are a few counts of this clone. The chain joins TRBV7-2 to TRBJ2-1; 7 bases match TRBD2. This CDR3 contains 13 residues. With V trimmed by 1 base and J by 9 bases, 3 bases remained unmatched. Germline assignment: CDR1 SGHTA and CDR2 FQGNSA. CDR3 in DNA: TGTGCCAGCAGCTTAGTCGCGGGAGCTGAGCAGTTCTTC. Protein: CASSLVAGAEQFF.

This chain uses TRBV9 with TRBJ2-1; D ambiguous. The germline V gene encodes CDR1 SGDLS and CDR2 YYNGEE. Deletions cut 0 bases from V and 10 bases from J, with 11 bases between. CDR3 length: 13 amino acids. The CDR3 reads CASSVGPLREQFF. The CDR3 region has the DNA TGTGCCAGCAGCGTAGGCCCTCTAAGAGAGCAGTTCTTC.

This clone was seen repeatedly, ten times or more. J is TRBJ1-5 and V is TRBV27; D unclear. Trimming removed 5 bases at V and 1 base at J, with 9 bases between. The CDR3 is made up of 14 amino acids. The V gene's germline CDR1 is MNHEY and CDR2 SMNVEV (reference sequence). As DNA, the CDR3 is TGTGCCAGCAGTCTATTTGTAAGCAATCAGCCCCAGCATTTT. As protein: CASSLFVSNQPQHF.

The chain is built from TRBV6-6 and TRBJ2-7; TRBD2 agrees at 7 bases. J was trimmed by 2 bases and V by 2 bases; bases with no gene match: 3. CDR3 length equals 14 residues. Germline V gene data show CDR1 as MNHNY and CDR2 as SVGAGI (reference sequence). The CDR3 coding sequence is TGTGCCAGCAGTTACAAGGGGAGGGCCTACGAGCAGTACTTC. Amino acids: CASSYKGRAYEQYF.

V gene TRBV6-1 combines with J gene TRBJ2-5, with 7 bases identical to TRBD1. The CDR3 totals 13 residues. Per germline, CDR1 MNHNS and CDR2 SASEGT. J lost 4 bases, V lost 7 bases, and 6 bases had no gene match. CDR3 sequence: CASNDRVRETQYF. The CDR3 nucleotides read TGTGCCAGCAACGACAGGGTTAGAGAGACCCAGTACTTC.

The chain recombines TRBV25-1 with TRBJ2-7; 10 nucleotides line up with TRBD1. V shed 1 base and J 3 bases; nucleotides not matched to a gene: 6. The CDR3 totals 16 residues. CDR1 is MGHDK and CDR2 is SYGVNS in the germline V gene. DNA for the CDR3: TGTGCCAGCAGTGAATTTGGACAGGGGGTCCGCTACGAGCAGTACTTC. Its translation is CASSEFGQGVRYEQYF.

CDR3 in DNA: TGTGCCAGCAGTTTAAGGGCGTCTGGGGGCTACACCTTC. Protein product: CASSLRASGGYTF. This chain connects TRBV27 to TRBJ1-2; D ambiguous. Between the trimmed V and J ends, which lost 2 bases and 8 bases, there was a span of 12 bases. Germline CDR1 MNHEY, CDR2 SMNVEV (reference sequence). The CDR3 is made up of 13 amino acids.